The clone carrying this T cell receptor beta chain showed up many times. This entry is derived from a study of T cells in Graves' hyperthyroidism and ophthalmopathy. In the study overall: It was at initial diagnosis, before any treatment, that peripheral blood was collected.

Ophthalmopathy patients had moderate-to-severe active disease, CAS ≥3, NOSPECS ≥4, and disease duration under 3 months. Researchers took RNA transcripts and amplified the TCR beta CDR3 regions from them. Researchers ran a first-round RT-PCR on the TCR CDR3 using the HTBI primer set. A single record per CDR3 protein comes from TCRdb applying MiXCR to the multiplex PCR reads. The sample lists hundreds of thousands of distinct CDR3 sequences, approximately 14% occurring once. V lost 3 bases, J lost 4 bases, and 7 bases stayed unmatched. Germline-derived CDR1 and CDR2 are KGHDR and SFDVKD. The CDR3 sequence is 16 residues long.

The J gene is TRBJ1-5, the V gene TRBV24-1, with 8 bases fitting TRBD1. The sequenced sample consisted of blood. This TCR derives from a woman in her 40s with Graves' ophthalmopathy. CDR3 bases: TGTGCCACCAGTGATGCTGGGACAGGCAGGAATCAGCCCCAGCATTTT. This encodes CATSDAGTGRNQPQHF.